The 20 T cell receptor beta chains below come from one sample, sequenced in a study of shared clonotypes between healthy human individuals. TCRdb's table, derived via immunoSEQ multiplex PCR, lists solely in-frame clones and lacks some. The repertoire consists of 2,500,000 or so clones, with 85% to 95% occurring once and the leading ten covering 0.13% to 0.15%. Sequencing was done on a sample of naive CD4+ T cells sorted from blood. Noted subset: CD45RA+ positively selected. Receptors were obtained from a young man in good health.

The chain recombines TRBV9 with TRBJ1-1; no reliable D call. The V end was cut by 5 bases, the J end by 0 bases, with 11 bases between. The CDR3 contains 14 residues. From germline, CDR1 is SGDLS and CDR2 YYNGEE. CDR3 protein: CASSPSSMNTEAFF. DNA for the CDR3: TGTGCCAGCAGTCCATCTTCTATGAACACTGAAGCTTTCTTT.

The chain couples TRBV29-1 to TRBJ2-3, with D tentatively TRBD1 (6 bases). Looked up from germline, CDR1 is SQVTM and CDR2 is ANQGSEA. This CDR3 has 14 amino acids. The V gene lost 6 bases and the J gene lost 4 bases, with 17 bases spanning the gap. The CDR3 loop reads CSVVTGGGSDTQYF. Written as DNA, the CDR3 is TGCAGCGTCGTGACAGGCGGTGGCTCAGATACGCAGTATTTT.

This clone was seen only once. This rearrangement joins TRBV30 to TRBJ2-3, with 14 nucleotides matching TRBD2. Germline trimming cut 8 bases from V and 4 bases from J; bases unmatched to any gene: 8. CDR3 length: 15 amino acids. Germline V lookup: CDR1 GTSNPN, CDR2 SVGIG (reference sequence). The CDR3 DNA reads TGTGCCCTTGGGACTAGCGGGAGCCGGCCAGATACGCAGTATTTT. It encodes CALGTSGSRPDTQYF. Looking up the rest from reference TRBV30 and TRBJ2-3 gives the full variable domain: SQTIHQWPATLVQPVGSPLSLECTVEGTSNPNLYWYRQAAGRGLQLLFYSVGIGQISSEVPQNLSASRPQDRQFILSSKKLLLSDSGFYLCALGTSGSRPDTQYFGPGTRLTVL.

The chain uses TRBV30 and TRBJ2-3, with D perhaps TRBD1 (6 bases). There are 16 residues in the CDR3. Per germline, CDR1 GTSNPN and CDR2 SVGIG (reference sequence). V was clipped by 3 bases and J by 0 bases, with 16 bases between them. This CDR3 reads CAWRFAGAPSTDTQYF. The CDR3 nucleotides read TGTGCCTGGAGGTTTGCAGGGGCTCCTAGCACAGATACGCAGTATTTT.

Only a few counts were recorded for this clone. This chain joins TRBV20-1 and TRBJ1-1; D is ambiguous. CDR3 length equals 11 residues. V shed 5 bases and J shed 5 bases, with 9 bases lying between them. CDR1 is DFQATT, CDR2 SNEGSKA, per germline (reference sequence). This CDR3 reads CSASGKTEAFF. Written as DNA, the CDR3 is TGCAGTGCTTCCGGGAAGACTGAAGCTTTCTTT.

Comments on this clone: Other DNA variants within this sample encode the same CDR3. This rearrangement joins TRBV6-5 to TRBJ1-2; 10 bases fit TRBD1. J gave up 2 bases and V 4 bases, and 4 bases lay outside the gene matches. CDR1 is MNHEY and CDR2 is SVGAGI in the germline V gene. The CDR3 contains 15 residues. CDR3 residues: CASSSPGQGNYGYTF. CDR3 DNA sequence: TGTGCCAGCAGTTCCCCGGGACAGGGGAACTATGGCTACACCTTC.

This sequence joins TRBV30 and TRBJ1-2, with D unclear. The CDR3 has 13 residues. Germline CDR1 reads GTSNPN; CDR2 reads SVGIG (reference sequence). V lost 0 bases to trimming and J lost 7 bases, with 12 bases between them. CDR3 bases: TGTGCCTGGAGTGTCGGGCAGCCTTTTGGCTACACCTTC. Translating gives CAWSVGQPFGYTF.

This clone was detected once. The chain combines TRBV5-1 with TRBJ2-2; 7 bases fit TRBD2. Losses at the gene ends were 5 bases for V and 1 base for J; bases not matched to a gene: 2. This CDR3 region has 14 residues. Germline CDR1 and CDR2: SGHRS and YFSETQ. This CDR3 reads CASSVAGNTGELFF. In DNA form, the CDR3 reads TGCGCCAGCAGTGTAGCGGGGAACACCGGGGAGCTGTTTTTT.

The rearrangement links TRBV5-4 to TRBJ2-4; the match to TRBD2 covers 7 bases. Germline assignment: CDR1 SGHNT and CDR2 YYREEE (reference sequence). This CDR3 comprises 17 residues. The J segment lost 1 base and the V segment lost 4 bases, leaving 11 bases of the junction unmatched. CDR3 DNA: TGTGCCAGCAGCCGGGGAGGGGCAGAGGAGGCCAAAAACATTCAGTACTTC. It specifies CASSRGGAEEAKNIQYF.

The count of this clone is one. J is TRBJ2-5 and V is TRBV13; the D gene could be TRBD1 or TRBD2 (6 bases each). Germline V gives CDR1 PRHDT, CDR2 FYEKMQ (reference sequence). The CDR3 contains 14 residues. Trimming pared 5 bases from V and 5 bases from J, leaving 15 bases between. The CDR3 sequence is CASSPRGVRETQYF. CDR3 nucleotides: TGTGCCAGCAGCCCTAGGGGGGTCCGGGAGACCCAGTACTTC.

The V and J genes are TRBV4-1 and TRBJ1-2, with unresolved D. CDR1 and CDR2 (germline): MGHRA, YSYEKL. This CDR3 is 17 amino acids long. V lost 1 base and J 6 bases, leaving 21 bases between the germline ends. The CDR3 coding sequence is TGCGCCAGCAGCCAAGCCCTCACCCTCATAGACGGAGATGGCTACACCTTC. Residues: CASSQALTLIDGDGYTF.

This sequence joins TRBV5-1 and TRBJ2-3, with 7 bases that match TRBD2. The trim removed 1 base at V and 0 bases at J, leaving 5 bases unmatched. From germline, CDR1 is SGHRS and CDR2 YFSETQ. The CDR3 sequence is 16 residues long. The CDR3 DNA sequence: TGCGCCAGCAGCTTGTTGATGGGGGGGAGCACAGATACGCAGTATTTT. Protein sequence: CASSLLMGGSTDTQYF.

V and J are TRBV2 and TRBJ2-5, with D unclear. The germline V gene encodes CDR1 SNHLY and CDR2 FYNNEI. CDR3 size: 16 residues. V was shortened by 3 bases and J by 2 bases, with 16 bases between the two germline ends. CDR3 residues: CASSESLRQIQETQYF. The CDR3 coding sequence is TGTGCCAGCAGTGAGTCCCTTAGACAAATACAAGAGACCCAGTACTTC.

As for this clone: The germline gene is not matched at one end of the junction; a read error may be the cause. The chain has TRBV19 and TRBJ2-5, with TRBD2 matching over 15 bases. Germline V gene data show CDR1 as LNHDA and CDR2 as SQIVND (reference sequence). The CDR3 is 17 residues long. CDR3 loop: CASSPGTSGGTQETQHF. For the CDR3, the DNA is TGTGCCAGTAGTCCAGGGACTAGCGGGGGGACCCAAGAGACCCAGCACTTC.

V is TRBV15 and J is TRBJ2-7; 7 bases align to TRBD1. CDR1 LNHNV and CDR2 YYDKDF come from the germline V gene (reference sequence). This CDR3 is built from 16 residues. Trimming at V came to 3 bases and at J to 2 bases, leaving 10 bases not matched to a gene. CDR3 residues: CATSSSGRGNPYEQYF. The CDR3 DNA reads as TGTGCCACCAGCAGTTCGGGCAGGGGGAACCCCTACGAGCAGTACTTC.

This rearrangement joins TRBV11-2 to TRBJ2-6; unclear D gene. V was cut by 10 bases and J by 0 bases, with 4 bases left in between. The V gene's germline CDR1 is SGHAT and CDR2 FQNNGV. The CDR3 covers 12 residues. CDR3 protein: CAIPSGANVLTF. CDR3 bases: TGTGCCATTCCCTCTGGGGCCAACGTCCTGACTTTC.

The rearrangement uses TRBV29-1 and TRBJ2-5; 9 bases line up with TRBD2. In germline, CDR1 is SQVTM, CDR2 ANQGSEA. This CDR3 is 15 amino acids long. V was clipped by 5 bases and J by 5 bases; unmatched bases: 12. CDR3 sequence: CSVQRGAEWTETQYF. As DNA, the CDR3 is TGCAGCGTTCAGCGGGGGGCCGAGTGGACTGAGACCCAGTACTTC.

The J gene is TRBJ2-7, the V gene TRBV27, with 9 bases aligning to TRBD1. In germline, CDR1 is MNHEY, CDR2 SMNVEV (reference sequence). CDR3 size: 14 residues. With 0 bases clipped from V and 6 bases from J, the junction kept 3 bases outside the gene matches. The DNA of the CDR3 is TGTGCCAGCAGTTTATCACAGGGGGCGGCCGAGCAGTACTTC. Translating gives CASSLSQGAAEQYF.

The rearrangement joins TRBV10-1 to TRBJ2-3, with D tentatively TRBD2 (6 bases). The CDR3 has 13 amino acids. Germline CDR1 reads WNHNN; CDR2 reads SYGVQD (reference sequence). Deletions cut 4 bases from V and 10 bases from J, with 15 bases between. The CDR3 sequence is CASSVEILAAQYF. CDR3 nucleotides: TGCGCCAGCAGTGTAGAGATACTAGCAGCGCAGTATTTT.

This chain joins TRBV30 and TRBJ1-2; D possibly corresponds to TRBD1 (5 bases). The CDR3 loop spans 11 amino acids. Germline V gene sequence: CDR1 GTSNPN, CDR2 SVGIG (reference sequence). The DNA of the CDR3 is TGTGTCCGTGAGGGGTACTATGGCTACACCTTC. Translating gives CVREGYYGYTF.